The source of this T cell receptor (beta chain) is a study of T cell responses to AZD1222 COVID-19 vaccine. This CDR3 spans 15 amino acids. Trimming pared 1 base from V and 2 bases from J, leaving 10 bases between. CDR1 is SGHTA, CDR2 FQGNSA, per germline. Study conclusions and caveats: Per reports, nearly half of all spike-specific TCRs target regions that are unmutated in variants. A rise in Spike-specific TCR breadth and depth followed two AZD1222 doses.

For this clone: Its target is unknown.

Sequenced by immunoSEQ multiplex PCR; TCRdb stores in-frame clones only, minus some. The sample has some 110,000 clones; about 80% are singletons. The sequence was obtained from an adult in good health. The sequenced sample was peripheral blood, obtained on day 0 of AZD1222 vaccination. V and J are TRBV7-2 and TRBJ2-3; D ambiguous. The chain's CDR3 is CASSLGLVTTDTQYF. The CDR3, as DNA: TGTGCCAGCAGCTTAGGTTTAGTAACCACAGATACGCAGTATTTT.